The rows below give T cell receptor beta chains drawn from one sample of a study of blood T cells in healthy people across ages. MiXCR, applied by TCRdb to the 5' RACE reads, yields one record per CDR3 protein. This sample carries more than 1,400,000 distinct CDR3 sequences, around two fifths of them seen once, and the ten largest clones take approximately 7.9%. The specimen was blood. These receptors were taken from a woman aged 18-29 years in good health. Each CDR3 is given with its conserved first and last residue. The D gene is left open where the match is weak. Not every row has a clone size; where given, it reads once, few, many or a size class.

CDR3nt: TGCGCCAGCAGCGCCCGGGACTCGGACTCCTACGAGCAGTACTTC; CDR3aa: CASSARDSDSYEQYF; d_gene: NA; v_gene: TRBV4-1; j_gene: TRBJ2-7; abundance: few
CDR3nt: TGCAGGGCCAATAGGGGCGCGGTGAACACTGAAGCTTTCTTT; CDR3aa: CRANRGAVNTEAFF; d_gene: NA; v_gene: TRBV20-1; j_gene: TRBJ1-1; abundance: NA
CDR3nt: TGCAGTGCTGCTTCCCCCGGGGGGGGGAACACCGGGGAGCTGTTTTTT; CDR3aa: CSAASPGGGNTGELFF; d_gene: TRBD2; v_gene: TRBV20-1; j_gene: TRBJ2-2; abundance: NA
CDR3nt: TGTGCCAGCAGTGATCAGGGGAACTACGAGCAGTACTTC; CDR3aa: CASSDQGNYEQYF; d_gene: NA; v_gene: TRBV6-1; j_gene: TRBJ2-7; abundance: few
CDR3nt: TGCGCCAGCAGTTTCGGGCGGGGGGGCAATGAGCAGTTCTTC; CDR3aa: CASSFGRGGNEQFF; d_gene: TRBD2; v_gene: TRBV10-2; j_gene: TRBJ2-1; abundance: NA
CDR3nt: TGTGCCAGCAGCTTATCGGGGGAGGGATATGGCTACACCTTC; CDR3aa: CASSLSGEGYGYTF; d_gene: NA; v_gene: TRBV11-2; j_gene: TRBJ1-2; abundance: few
CDR3nt: TGTGCCAGCAGTTACGAGGGACGGCTCCACTTT; CDR3aa: CASSYEGRLHF; d_gene: NA; v_gene: TRBV6-5; j_gene: TRBJ1-6; abundance: NA
CDR3nt: TGCGCCAGCAGCCCCCCCGGACAGGGCCCGGGGTTCGGCAAAAACATTCAGTACTTC; CDR3aa: CASSPPGQGPGFGKNIQYF; d_gene: TRBD1; v_gene: TRBV4-1; j_gene: TRBJ2-4; abundance: few
CDR3nt: TGCAGCGTTGATGGCTTAGAGGGAGATGAGCAGTTCTTC; CDR3aa: CSVDGLEGDEQFF; d_gene: NA; v_gene: TRBV29-1; j_gene: TRBJ2-1; abundance: few
CDR3nt: TGTGCCAGCAGCCCAGGGTGGGAGCCCTACGAGCAGTACTTC; CDR3aa: CASSPGWEPYEQYF; d_gene: NA; v_gene: TRBV3-1; j_gene: TRBJ2-7; abundance: NA
CDR3nt: TGTACCAGCAGCTTAGGAGGAGAGACCCAGTACTTC; CDR3aa: CTSSLGGETQYF; d_gene: NA; v_gene: TRBV7-3; j_gene: TRBJ2-5; abundance: NA
CDR3nt: TGTGCCAGTAGTATGGACCGCTATAACTATGGCTACACCTTC; CDR3aa: CASSMDRYNYGYTF; d_gene: NA; v_gene: TRBV19; j_gene: TRBJ1-2; abundance: NA
CDR3nt: TGTGCCAGCAGACGACAGGCTGGAAAAGAAAAACTGTTTTTT; CDR3aa: CASRRQAGKEKLFF; d_gene: NA; v_gene: TRBV2; j_gene: TRBJ1-4; abundance: NA
CDR3nt: TGTGCCAGCAGCCCTGCGACTAGCGGGTTTAACACCGGGGAGCTGTTTTTT; CDR3aa: CASSPATSGFNTGELFF; d_gene: TRBD2; v_gene: TRBV13; j_gene: TRBJ2-2; abundance: NA
CDR3nt: TGTGCCAGCAACCATCGGGTAGCGGGAGATGGGGGTGGCGGGGAGCTGTTTTTT; CDR3aa: CASNHRVAGDGGGGELFF; d_gene: TRBD2; v_gene: TRBV12-3/TRBV12-4; j_gene: TRBJ2-2; abundance: NA
CDR3nt: TGTGCCAGCAGTTACCGGGGACTAGCGGAAGAGACCCAGTACTTC; CDR3aa: CASSYRGLAEETQYF; d_gene: TRBD2; v_gene: TRBV6-6; j_gene: TRBJ2-5; abundance: NA
CDR3nt: TGTGCCAGCGGTCTGGGCGGGGGCCTCACAGATACGCAGTATTTT; CDR3aa: CASGLGGGLTDTQYF; d_gene: NA; v_gene: TRBV27; j_gene: TRBJ2-3; abundance: NA
CDR3nt: TGCGCCAGCAGCTTGGGTAGCGGCTTCCTCACAGATACGCAGTATTTT; CDR3aa: CASSLGSGFLTDTQYF; d_gene: NA; v_gene: TRBV5-1; j_gene: TRBJ2-3; abundance: NA
CDR3nt: TGCGCCAGCAGCTTAAGACTAGCGGGAGGGCTTTCGGGCGAGCAGTACTTC; CDR3aa: CASSLRLAGGLSGEQYF; d_gene: TRBD2; v_gene: TRBV5-1; j_gene: TRBJ2-7; abundance: NA
CDR3nt: TGTGCCAGCAGCTCTCTAGCATGGGTCGCAGATACGCAGTATTTT; CDR3aa: CASSSLAWVADTQYF; d_gene: NA; v_gene: TRBV7-2; j_gene: TRBJ2-3; abundance: NA
CDR3nt: TGTGCCAGCAGCCCGGACACCTACAATGAGCAGTTCTTC; CDR3aa: CASSPDTYNEQFF; d_gene: NA; v_gene: TRBV18; j_gene: TRBJ2-1; abundance: many
CDR3nt: TGCGCCAGCAGCTTGGGGGACGCGGCCGGATCCTACGAGCAGTACTTC; CDR3aa: CASSLGDAAGSYEQYF; d_gene: NA; v_gene: TRBV5-1; j_gene: TRBJ2-7; abundance: few
CDR3nt: TGTGCCATCGGCGGGGCACCTAACACTGGAGCTTTCTTT; CDR3aa: CAIGGAPNTGAFF; d_gene: NA; v_gene: TRBV10-3; j_gene: TRBJ1-1; abundance: NA
CDR3nt: TGTGCCGGCAGCCAAGACTCGTGGTCTACCGGCTACACCTTC; CDR3aa: CAGSQDSWSTGYTF; d_gene: NA; v_gene: TRBV3-1; j_gene: TRBJ1-2; abundance: NA
CDR3nt: TGTGCCAGCAGAAGAGCGGATAGCACAGATACGCAGTATTTT; CDR3aa: CASRRADSTDTQYF; d_gene: NA; v_gene: TRBV7-2; j_gene: TRBJ2-3; abundance: NA
CDR3nt: TGCGCCAGCAGCTTGGATCCAGGGGCCAATGAAAAACTGTTTTTT; CDR3aa: CASSLDPGANEKLFF; d_gene: NA; v_gene: TRBV5-1; j_gene: TRBJ1-4; abundance: NA
CDR3nt: TGTGCCAGCAGCTTAACTGACTACACTGAAGCTTTCTTT; CDR3aa: CASSLTDYTEAFF; d_gene: NA; v_gene: TRBV11-2; j_gene: TRBJ1-1; abundance: NA
CDR3nt: TGTACCATCAGTGAAGGCGGGGGGGCCCTAGAGACCCAGTACTTC; CDR3aa: CTISEGGGALETQYF; d_gene: TRBD2; v_gene: TRBV10-3; j_gene: TRBJ2-5; abundance: NA
CDR3nt: TGTGCCAGCAGCCCTCAGCGGACTAGCACAGATACGCAGTATTTT; CDR3aa: CASSPQRTSTDTQYF; d_gene: NA; v_gene: TRBV7-2; j_gene: TRBJ2-3; abundance: few
CDR3nt: TGCAGTGCTAGAGATTACTCCGGGGGGCCTTATGGCTACACCTTC; CDR3aa: CSARDYSGGPYGYTF; d_gene: NA; v_gene: TRBV20-1; j_gene: TRBJ1-2; abundance: NA
CDR3nt: TGTGCCACCAGCCCCCGTAACACGGGGGAGCTGTTTTTT; CDR3aa: CATSPRNTGELFF; d_gene: NA; v_gene: TRBV15; j_gene: TRBJ2-2; abundance: NA
CDR3nt: TGCGCCAGCCGCATAGGCGGGACATCCTACAATGAGCAGTACTTC; CDR3aa: CASRIGGTSYNEQYF; d_gene: NA; v_gene: TRBV10-2; j_gene: TRBJ2-7; abundance: once
CDR3nt: TGTGCCAGCAGCCAGCCCGGAAGGGTCACTGAAGCTTTCTTT; CDR3aa: CASSQPGRVTEAFF; d_gene: NA; v_gene: TRBV3-1; j_gene: TRBJ1-1; abundance: NA
CDR3nt: TGTGCCAGCAGCCATCAAGGGGTCACACTCGGGAACACTGAAGCTTTCTTT; CDR3aa: CASSHQGVTLGNTEAFF; d_gene: NA; v_gene: TRBV14; j_gene: TRBJ1-1; abundance: NA
CDR3nt: TGCGCCAGCAGCGCGGGTTTACCAGCGGATACGCAGTATTTT; CDR3aa: CASSAGLPADTQYF; d_gene: NA; v_gene: TRBV5-1; j_gene: TRBJ2-3; abundance: few
CDR3nt: TGTGCCGGATCGGGACTAGCGGGAGGGGCGGAGCAGTTCTTC; CDR3aa: CAGSGLAGGAEQFF; d_gene: TRBD2; v_gene: TRBV2; j_gene: TRBJ2-1; abundance: few
CDR3nt: TGTGCCAGCAGCCAAACAGGGGGCGGCAATCAGCCCCAGCATTTT; CDR3aa: CASSQTGGGNQPQHF; d_gene: TRBD1; v_gene: TRBV7-2; j_gene: TRBJ1-5; abundance: few
CDR3nt: TGTGCCAGCAGTTACTCGGGCGAGCCCCAGCATTTT; CDR3aa: CASSYSGEPQHF; d_gene: NA; v_gene: TRBV6-6; j_gene: TRBJ1-5; abundance: few
CDR3nt: TGTGCCAGCAGCAAACGTGGACAGGGGCCGGGCGAGCAGTACTTC; CDR3aa: CASSKRGQGPGEQYF; d_gene: NA; v_gene: TRBV21-1; j_gene: TRBJ2-7; abundance: NA
CDR3nt: TGTGCCATTAAACAGGGGGCCGGTGAGCAGTTCTTC; CDR3aa: CAIKQGAGEQFF; d_gene: TRBD1; v_gene: TRBV6-1; j_gene: TRBJ2-1; abundance: few
CDR3nt: TGTGCCAGCAGCCAGACGGCGGGCAATGAAAAACTGTTTTTT; CDR3aa: CASSQTAGNEKLFF; d_gene: NA; v_gene: TRBV3-1; j_gene: TRBJ1-4; abundance: NA
CDR3nt: TGTGCCAGCAGCCAATCGGACGTAACTGAGCAGTTCTTC; CDR3aa: CASSQSDVTEQFF; d_gene: NA; v_gene: TRBV16; j_gene: TRBJ2-1; abundance: NA
CDR3nt: TGTGCCAGCAGTACTGGGCTCACCACAGATACGCAGTATTTT; CDR3aa: CASSTGLTTDTQYF; d_gene: NA; v_gene: TRBV6-5; j_gene: TRBJ2-3; abundance: NA